Presented here are 11 T cell receptor beta chains from one specimen sequenced in a study of blood T cell repertoires in COVID-19. Data came from immunoSEQ multiplex PCR; TCRdb stores just in-frame clones and leaves some out. The profile shows some 150,000 clones, about 86% of them singletons. The sequencing input was peripheral blood. Receptors were obtained from a man between 65 and 85 years old with acute or convalescent COVID-19.

The rearrangement uses TRBV9 and TRBJ2-2; possibly TRBD2 for D (5 bases). The CDR3 totals 14 residues. The V and J ends lost 3 bases and 6 bases respectively, with 12 bases between them. Germline V gives CDR1 SGDLS, CDR2 YYNGEE. The CDR3 sequence is CASSALAAAGELFF. The CDR3 nucleotides are TGTGCCAGCAGCGCGCTAGCAGCTGCCGGGGAGCTGTTTTTT.

J is TRBJ2-7 and V is TRBV10-3; D may be TRBD2 (5 bases). V dropped 3 bases and J dropped 1 base, with 10 bases sitting between them. This CDR3 region has 14 residues. CDR1 and CDR2 from the germline V gene are ENHRY and SYGVKD. CDR3 in DNA: TGTGCCATCAGTGACTGGACGGGATCCTACGAGCAGTACTTC. The encoded protein is CAISDWTGSYEQYF.

V and J are TRBV7-9 and TRBJ1-4, with D possibly matching TRBD1 (5 bases). This CDR3 region has 15 residues. V was clipped by 1 base and J by 1 base, with 7 bases between them. Germline V gene data show CDR1 as SEHNR and CDR2 as FQNEAQ (reference sequence). CDR3 residues: CASSLGGETNEKLFF. In DNA form, the CDR3 reads TGTGCCAGCAGCTTAGGGGGCGAAACTAATGAAAAACTGTTTTTT.

The chain joins TRBV30 to TRBJ1-1; 8 nucleotides line up with TRBD1. In germline, CDR1 is GTSNPN, CDR2 SVGIG (reference sequence). The CDR3 consists of 13 residues. V lost 3 bases to trimming and J lost 4 bases; unmatched junction nucleotides: 4. The CDR3 is CAWRVQGATEAFF. CDR3 nucleotide sequence: TGTGCCTGGAGAGTGCAGGGGGCCACTGAAGCTTTCTTT.

This clone was counted a few times. The rearrangement uses TRBV19 and TRBJ1-5; D not resolved. Germline CDR1 LNHDA, CDR2 SQIVND (reference sequence). Trimming left V 4 bases short and J 9 bases short, with 7 bases between. The CDR3 sequence is 11 residues long. CDR3 residues: CASSTEGPQHF. DNA of the CDR3: TGTGCCAGTAGTACCGAGGGGCCCCAGCATTTT.

The gene calls are TRBV28 and TRBJ1-4, with a weak D call TRBD1 (6 bases). Trimming stripped 4 bases from V and 11 bases from J, with 17 bases between. Germline-derived CDR1 and CDR2 are MDHEN and SYDVKM. CDR3 length: 14 residues. The CDR3 DNA sequence: TGTGCCAGCAGTTCCGAAACTAACAGGGTTAAACTGTTTTTT. Protein sequence: CASSSETNRVKLFF.

The CDR3 bases are TGTGCCAGCAGTGGCGGGACTAGCGGGAGGGCGAGGGAGACCCAGTACTTC. It codes for CASSGGTSGRARETQYF. The chain employs TRBV27 and TRBJ2-5, with 16 bases fitting TRBD2. Germline V gene sequence: CDR1 MNHEY, CDR2 SMNVEV (reference sequence). The CDR3 extends over 17 amino acids. The V and J ends lost 5 bases and 5 bases, in that order; junction bases with no gene match: 8.

V is TRBV21-1 and J is TRBJ2-1; the listed D gene, TRBD2, was not tested against the DNA. TRBV21-1 is a pseudogene locus. The CDR3 extends over 19 amino acids. CDR3 sequence (DNA): TGTGCCAGCAGCAAAGCCGGGGGGATTAAACCTCAGTCCTACAATGAGCAGTTCTTC. Translation: CASSKAGGIKPQSYNEQFF.

The rearrangement joins TRBV6-5 to TRBJ2-1; 9 nucleotides align to TRBD2. Trimming at V came to 0 bases and at J to 8 bases, leaving 5 bases not matched to a gene. This CDR3 contains 15 residues. CDR1 and CDR2 from the germline V gene are MNHEY and SVGAGI. The CDR3 is CASSYSPAGGDEQFF. CDR3 bases: TGTGCCAGCAGTTACTCCCCAGCGGGAGGTGATGAGCAGTTCTTC.

CDR3 residues: CASRQRGGIGVSNQPQHF. The CDR3, as DNA: TGTGCAAGTCGCCAAAGGGGGGGGATAGGGGTTAGCAATCAGCCCCAGCATTTT. The chain couples TRBV12-2 to TRBJ1-5. TRBV12-2 is described as a pseudogene. The length of the CDR3 is 18 residues.

The rearrangement joins TRBV28 to TRBJ1-5; 8 bases are a match to TRBD1. Germline lookup yields CDR1 MDHEN and CDR2 SYDVKM. J lost 4 bases, V lost 2 bases, and 10 bases had no gene match. This CDR3 spans 17 amino acids. The CDR3 spells CASSLTSGTGPNQPQHF. In DNA, the CDR3 is TGTGCCAGCAGTTTAACATCCGGGACAGGCCCTAATCAGCCCCAGCATTTT.